Each of the 6 T cell receptor beta chains below was sequenced from the same sample in a study of OX40 agonist ivuxolimab in advanced cancers. Sequencing used immunoSEQ multiplex PCR; TCRdb keeps in-frame clones, though not all of them. The sample records 60,000 to 80,000 clones, around 84% being singletons. Sequencing was performed on CD4+ or CD8+ T cells sorted from blood, taken in a trial of the OX40 agonist ivuxolimab. These receptors all stem from an adult with an advanced solid tumor such as melanoma, head and neck, liver or kidney cancer.

The chain links TRBV7-2 to TRBJ2-7, with TRBD2 identical over 10 bases. The CDR3 is 14 residues long. CDR1 and CDR2 (germline): SGHTA, FQGNSA. V lost 6 bases to trimming and J lost 6 bases; unmatched junction nucleotides: 8. CDR3: CASSFSGRNGEQYF. Written as DNA, the CDR3 is TGTGCCAGCAGTTTTAGCGGGAGGAATGGCGAGCAGTACTTC.

This clone showed up many times. V gene TRBV4-2 combines with J gene TRBJ2-7; weak D call: TRBD1 (5 bases). There are 14 residues in the CDR3. CDR1 LGHNA and CDR2 YNFKEQ come from the germline V gene. Trimming took 1 base from V and 3 from J, leaving 10 bases between them. The DNA for the CDR3 is TGTGCCAGCAGCCAAGTCGGACAAGACTACGAGCAGTACTTC. This sequence encodes CASSQVGQDYEQYF.

The chain carries TRBV2 and TRBJ1-5, with a tentative D call TRBD1 (6 bases). The V gene lost 8 bases and the J gene lost 4 bases, with 12 bases spanning the gap. The CDR3 extends over 13 amino acids. The germline V gene has CDR1 SNHLY and CDR2 FYNNEI. The CDR3 reads CASHRESNQPQHF. CDR3 coding DNA: TGTGCCAGCCACAGGGAATCAAATCAGCCCCAGCATTTT.

The chain carries TRBV27 and TRBJ1-1; tentatively, D is TRBD1 (6 bases). CDR3 size: 15 residues. Germline-derived CDR1 and CDR2 are MNHEY and SMNVEV (reference sequence). V shed 5 bases and J shed 1 base, with 14 bases lying between them. This CDR3 is CASSPPPTGNTEAFF. The CDR3 nucleotides read TGTGCCAGCAGTCCCCCCCCGACAGGGAACACTGAAGCTTTCTTT.

The CDR3 DNA follows: TGTGCCAGCAGCTTTCCCGGGACTCACAATGAGCAGTTCTTC. This encodes CASSFPGTHNEQFF. The chain carries TRBV11-2 and TRBJ2-1; tentatively, D is TRBD2 (6 bases). This CDR3 is 14 amino acids long. V lost 3 bases and J lost 5, with 11 bases in between. Per germline, CDR1 SGHAT and CDR2 FQNNGV. The whole variable domain, remainder taken from reference TRBV11-2 and TRBJ2-1, is EAGVAQSPRYKIIEKRQSVAFWCNPISGHATLYWYQQILGQGPKLLIQFQNNGVVDDSQLPKDRFSAERLKGVDSTLKIQPAKLEDSAVYLCASSFPGTHNEQFFGPGTRLTVL.

In this sample, this clone turned up once. The CDR3 protein is CAISGALKGRGTEAFF. In DNA form, the CDR3 reads TGTGCCATCAGTGGGGCCCTTAAGGGACGGGGCACTGAAGCTTTCTTT. This rearrangement joins TRBV10-3 to TRBJ1-1; the D gene is possibly TRBD1 (5 bases). V lost 4 bases and J lost 4, with 19 bases in between. The CDR3 extends over 16 amino acids. CDR1 and CDR2 from the germline V gene are ENHRY and SYGVKD.